The 22 T cell receptor beta chains reported below all come from one sample, sequenced in a study of neurological immune-mediated disorders. TCRdb re-called the 5' RACE reads with MiXCR, one entry per CDR3 protein. The repertoire includes fewer than 50,000 distinct CDR3 sequences, about 13% of them detected once, and approximately 10% sits in the top ten. Time point: longitudinal time-point 3. The sample was PBMCs. These receptors originate from a man in his thirties or forties in good health.

This clonotype was counted at least ten times. The junction departs from germline at one end; a sequencing error may be responsible. The V gene is TRBV7-3, the J gene TRBJ2-3; TRBD2 matches 7 bases. The length of the CDR3 is 10 residues. Germline lookup yields CDR1 SGHTA and CDR2 FQGTGA. The chain's CDR3 is CASSFGLEVF. As DNA, the CDR3 is TGTGCCAGCAGCTTCGGACTAGAAGTCTTT.

This clonotype came up many times. This sequence joins TRBV2 and TRBJ2-3; 10 positions agree with TRBD2. CDR1 and CDR2 (germline): SNHLY, FYNNEI. This CDR3 contains 13 residues. J gave up 6 bases and V 11 bases, and 8 bases lay outside the gene matches. The DNA of the CDR3 is TGTGCCGGACGACTAGCGGGCGGGGATACGCAGTATTTT. Translating gives CAGRLAGGDTQYF.

This clonotype was recorded many times. This chain connects TRBV28 to TRBJ2-2, with 7 bases matching TRBD2. The germline gives CDR1 MDHEN, CDR2 SYDVKM. The V and J ends lost 6 bases and 5 bases, in that order; junction bases with no gene match: 9. CDR3 length: 15 residues. DNA of the CDR3: TGTGCCAGCAGATGGGCGGGAGCCAGTACCGGGGAGCTGTTTTTT. It codes for CASRWAGASTGELFF.

This clonotype was seen at least ten times. This rearrangement joins TRBV5-5 to TRBJ2-7, with D tentatively TRBD2 (6 bases). This CDR3 is 14 amino acids long. In germline, CDR1 is SGHKS, CDR2 YYEKEE (reference sequence). V dropped 1 base and J dropped 3 bases, with 11 bases sitting between them. The CDR3 sequence: CASSLLGRSYEQYF. CDR3 coding DNA: TGTGCCAGCAGCTTGTTAGGGAGGAGCTACGAGCAGTACTTC. Variable domain in full (rest from reference TRBV5-5 and TRBJ2-7): DAGVTQSPTHLIKTRGQQVTLRCSPISGHKSVSWYQQVLGQGPQFIFQYYEKEERGRGNFPDRFSARQFPNYSSELNVNALLLGDSALYLCASSLLGRSYEQYFGPGTRLTVT.

This clonotype was found many times. The chain links TRBV2 to TRBJ2-1, with 9 bases that match TRBD1. V lost 6 bases, J lost 7 bases, and 10 bases stayed unmatched. In germline, CDR1 is SNHLY, CDR2 FYNNEI. This CDR3 is built from 15 residues. CDR3 bases: TGTGCCAGCAGCGAACCGGGACAGGGTCAGAATGAGCAGTTCTTC. Translated, it gives CASSEPGQGQNEQFF.

With respect to this clonotype: A much larger clonotype is one base distant, so this may be a read error. The chain recombines TRBV28 with TRBJ1-5; the D is unclear. CDR3 length: 9 amino acids. The germline gives CDR1 MDHEN, CDR2 SYDVKM. CDR3 residues: CVSSPPQHF. Here the CDR3 DNA reads TGTGTCAGCAGTCCCCCCCAGCATTTT.

This clonotype was picked up many times. The chain uses TRBV6-4 and TRBJ2-3; D unresolved. Per the germline V gene, CDR1 is MRHNA and CDR2 is SNTAGT. The CDR3 length is 13 residues. Trimming took 5 bases from V and 9 from J, leaving 15 bases between them. CDR3 sequence (DNA): TGTGCCAGCAGTCCCGCCGGATCCCCAACGCAGTATTTT. Translated: CASSPAGSPTQYF.

Many counts were recorded for this clonotype. The chain employs TRBV7-3 and TRBJ2-1; 7 bases line up with TRBD1. V shed 5 bases and J 4 bases; nucleotides not matched to a gene: 2. Per the germline V gene, CDR1 is SGHTA and CDR2 is FQGTGA. The CDR3 covers 13 residues. CDR3 protein: CASSRGQYNEQFF. In nucleotides, the CDR3 is TGTGCCAGCAGCAGGGGACAGTACAATGAGCAGTTCTTC.

Ten or more counts support this clonotype. This chain uses TRBV27 with TRBJ2-5, with D tentatively TRBD2 (5 bases). V gave up 0 bases and J gave up 7 bases, with 9 bases separating them. Germline V gene data show CDR1 as MNHEY and CDR2 as SMNVEV (reference sequence). The CDR3 sequence is 13 residues long. CDR3 bases: TGTGCCAGCAGTTTATCGGCCGGGGTGACCCAGTACTTC. Its protein is CASSLSAGVTQYF.

This clonotype was recorded at least ten times. The rearrangement links TRBV6-4 to TRBJ2-3; TRBD2 matches at 12 bases. The CDR3 length is 16 residues. Germline values: CDR1 MRHNA, CDR2 SNTAGT. With 5 bases clipped from V and 4 bases from J, the junction kept 7 bases outside the gene matches. CDR3 nucleotides: TGTGCCAGCAGTACGACTAGCGGGAGTGGCGCAGATACGCAGTATTTT. Amino acid sequence: CASSTTSGSGADTQYF.

The rearrangement links TRBV5-1 to TRBJ2-7, with a possible D match to TRBD1 (5 bases). Germline V gives CDR1 SGHRS, CDR2 YFSETQ. The length of the CDR3 is 16 residues. The V end was cut by 4 bases, the J end by 0 bases, with 17 bases between. The CDR3 protein is CASSPRGRVDSYEQYF. The CDR3 coding sequence is TGCGCCAGCAGCCCTAGGGGCAGGGTGGACTCCTACGAGCAGTACTTC.

This clonotype was seen only once. The J gene is TRBJ2-2, the V gene TRBV27, with unresolved D. The V gene's germline CDR1 is MNHEY and CDR2 SMNVEV (reference sequence). V was cut by 8 bases and J by 0 bases, with 13 bases left in between. The CDR3 extends over 15 amino acids. CDR3 coding DNA: TGTGCCAGCTTAATTGGCCTTTCGAACACCGGGGAGCTGTTTTTT. Protein: CASLIGLSNTGELFF.

In its sample, this clonotype was seen many times. This rearrangement joins TRBV10-2 to TRBJ2-3, with TRBD1 matching 8 bases. The germline V gene has CDR1 WSHSY and CDR2 SAAADI. This CDR3 has 14 amino acids. Trimming cost V 3 bases and J 3 bases; bases outside gene matches: 2. The CDR3 loop reads CASSDRDRTDTQYF. Here the CDR3 DNA reads TGCGCCAGCAGTGATCGGGACAGGACAGATACGCAGTATTTT.

This clonotype was seen many times. This chain uses TRBV9 with TRBJ1-5; D unresolved. Germline CDR1 reads SGDLS; CDR2 reads YYNGEE. The CDR3 has 13 residues. The V gene lost 4 bases and the J gene lost 6 bases, with 11 bases spanning the gap. CDR3 DNA: TGTGCCAGCAGCCCTCGGGAGTCTCAGCCCCAGCATTTT. Amino acid sequence: CASSPRESQPQHF.

This clonotype came up many times. The chain couples TRBV7-3 to TRBJ2-2; 14 bases line up with TRBD2. Trimming cost V 6 bases and J 2 bases; bases outside gene matches: 23. The germline V gene encodes CDR1 SGHTA and CDR2 FQGTGA. CDR3 length: 23 amino acids. In nucleotides, the CDR3 is TGTGCCAGCAGAAAAAACCCCCTCCATGGACTAGCGGGAGGCCCGGGTAACACCGGGGAGCTGTTTTTT. Amino acid sequence: CASRKNPLHGLAGGPGNTGELFF.

V and J are TRBV5-1 and TRBJ2-1, with TRBD2 identical over 14 bases. This CDR3 has 17 amino acids. Trimming removed 3 bases from V and 9 bases from J; junction bases left unmatched: 11. CDR1 and CDR2 (germline): SGHRS, YFSETQ. The CDR3 spells CASSSDRGLAGAGEQFF. CDR3 coding DNA: TGCGCCAGCAGCTCGGACCGGGGACTAGCGGGAGCCGGTGAGCAGTTCTTC. Complete variable domain (other parts from reference TRBV5-1 and TRBJ2-1): KAGVTQTPRYLIKTRGQQVTLSCSPISGHRSVSWYQQTPGQGLQFLFEYFSETQRNKGNFPGRFSGRQFSNSRSEMNVSTLELGDSALYLCASSSDRGLAGAGEQFFGPGTRLTVL.

This clonotype appeared many times. The V gene is TRBV28, the J gene TRBJ2-7; 12 nucleotides line up with TRBD2. The ends lost 3 bases at V and 6 bases at J; junction bases unmatched: 3. This CDR3 has 14 residues. The germline CDR1 and CDR2 sequences are MDHEN and SYDVKM. The CDR3 region is CASSFRTSGIEQYF. The CDR3 DNA reads TGTGCCAGCAGTTTTAGGACTAGCGGGATCGAGCAGTACTTC.

This clonotype showed up many times. V usage is TRBV5-6 and J usage is TRBJ1-2; TRBD1 matches 8 bases. Germline loops: CDR1 SGHDT, CDR2 YYEEEE. This CDR3 has 15 amino acids. With V trimmed by 4 bases and J by 2 bases, 7 bases remained unmatched. CDR3: CASSPVDRENYGYTF. CDR3 nucleotides: TGTGCCAGCAGCCCAGTGGACAGGGAGAACTATGGCTACACCTTC. Full variable domain (rest looked up from reference TRBV5-6 and TRBJ1-2): DAGVTQSPTHLIKTRGQQVTLRCSPKSGHDTVSWYQQALGQGPQFIFQYYEEEERQRGNFPDRFSGHQFPNYSSELNVNALLLGDSALYLCASSPVDRENYGYTFGSGTRLTVV.

This clonotype appeared many times. This rearrangement joins TRBV20-1 to TRBJ2-7, with D perhaps TRBD1 (5 bases). This CDR3 contains 15 residues. Trimming pared 6 bases from V and 5 bases from J, leaving 23 bases between. Per the germline V gene, CDR1 is DFQATT and CDR2 is SNEGSKA (reference sequence). CDR3 amino acids: CSATNRGQGRDEQYF. DNA of the CDR3: TGCAGTGCCACAAACCGTGGGCAGGGTCGTGACGAGCAGTACTTC.

This clonotype was seen many times. The chain has TRBV10-3 and TRBJ2-3; D is possibly TRBD1 or TRBD2 (5 bases each). The CDR3 runs to 14 residues. The V gene's germline CDR1 is ENHRY and CDR2 SYGVKD. Trimming took off 4 bases at V and 3 bases at J, with 11 bases between the two ends. The CDR3 DNA reads TGTGCCATCAGTGGGGGCCTAGCAACAGATACGCAGTATTTT. Translated: CAISGGLATDTQYF.

The sample holds many counts of this clonotype. The J gene is TRBJ2-3, the V gene TRBV6-6; TRBD2 aligns across 9 bases. The junction had 10 bases not matched to a gene; V was cut back by 6 bases and J by 3 bases. Germline values: CDR1 MNHNY, CDR2 SVGAGI (reference sequence). The CDR3 spans 16 residues. This chain's CDR3 is CASSLGLARLTDTQYF. In DNA form, the CDR3 reads TGTGCCAGCAGCCTGGGACTAGCCCGTTTGACAGATACGCAGTATTTT.

V gene TRBV6-5 combines with J gene TRBJ2-4; 9 bases are a match to TRBD1. Trimming took 6 bases from V and 0 from J; bases not matched to a gene: 9. The CDR3 totals 17 residues. The germline gives CDR1 MNHEY, CDR2 SVGAGI. This chain's CDR3 is CASSRTGDGSAKNIQYF. CDR3 nucleotides: TGTGCCAGCAGCCGGACAGGGGATGGGTCAGCCAAAAACATTCAGTACTTC.